Listed below are T cell receptor beta chains from one sample, sequenced in a study of blood T cells in healthy people across ages. MiXCR, run by TCRdb on the 5' RACE reads, gives a single entry per CDR3 protein. The sample includes roughly 720,000 distinct CDR3 sequences, less than 70% seen only once; the top ten take about 42%. Sequenced input: blood. The receptor source for this set is an elderly man in good health. Each CDR3 is given without its conserved first and last residue. Each record gives: V gene, J gene, CDR3 protein.

TRBV5-1,TRBJ1-5,ASSGGDNQPQH
TRBV20-1,TRBJ2-1,SARVPVGGEQF
TRBV5-1,TRBJ2-5,ASSPNRETQY
TRBV6-6,TRBJ2-4,ASSYSKDRGREQY
TRBV12-3/TRBV12-4,TRBJ2-7,ASSFVGYEQY
TRBV18,TRBJ2-7,ASSPIQGDDEQY
TRBV6-1,TRBJ2-3,ASSEAGQGYRYAY
TRBV2,TRBJ1-2,ASSEQGISDYGYT
TRBV20-1,-,SALGSKGISEETQY
TRBV6-6,TRBJ2-6,ASSSSGTGVLT
TRBV3-1,TRBJ2-7,ASSRTPRVSYEQY
TRBV10-2,TRBJ2-7,ASASPSYEQY
TRBV6-1,TRBJ1-5,ASVVQGPDQPQH
TRBV6-2/TRBV6-3,TRBJ2-7,ASNNGLEQY
TRBV6-5,TRBJ2-1,ASSYSPSWGETQF
TRBV6-6,TRBJ2-1,ASSARVGSFDEQF
TRBV20-1,TRBJ2-7,SARDLDRGISYEQY